Presented here are 14 T cell receptor beta chains from one specimen sequenced in a study of quantifying T cell responses using KT2 cells. Background on the study: RNA was reverse transcribed with TCR alpha and beta constant-region primers.

Each cDNA got a UMI-containing oligo ligated at its 3' end. The first PCR ran 4 to 5 cycles with an equimolar RC1.1 and RC1.2 beta primer mix. Using its own MiXCR run on the UMI-ligation and nested PCR reads, TCRdb lists one record per CDR3 protein. Among 39,000 or so distinct CDR3 sequences, 15% to 20% were seen once, and the ten largest hold roughly 40%. The specimen sequenced was PBMCs spiked with cells of the T cell clone KT2. The origin of the receptors is a human donor.

This clonotype was counted a few times. The chain uses TRBV6-6 and TRBJ2-4; the D gene is possibly TRBD2 (6 bases). Germline V lookup: CDR1 MNHNY, CDR2 SVGAGI (reference sequence). V was clipped by 5 bases and J by 0 bases, with 8 bases between them. CDR3 length: 14 residues. For the CDR3, the DNA is TGTGCCAGCAGTGACGGGGGAGCCAAAAACATTCAGTACTTC. Residues: CASSDGGAKNIQYF.

The rearrangement links TRBV20-1 to TRBJ2-4; 11 bases agree with TRBD1. This CDR3 comprises 18 residues. Per the germline V gene, CDR1 is DFQATT and CDR2 is SNEGSKA (reference sequence). The ends lost 6 bases at V and 0 bases at J; junction bases unmatched: 13. CDR3 nucleotide sequence: TGCAGTGCGCGGGACAGGGGGTCCTCGGCCCAAGCCAAAAACATTCAGTACTTC. Its translation: CSARDRGSSAQAKNIQYF.

The CDR3 spells CATYRGLIPETQYF. The CDR3, as DNA: TGTGCCACCTACCGGGGCCTAATTCCGGAGACCCAGTACTTC. The rearrangement joins TRBV27 to TRBJ2-5; either TRBD1 or TRBD2 may supply D (5 bases each). This CDR3 region has 14 residues. Looked up from germline, CDR1 is MNHEY and CDR2 is SMNVEV (reference sequence). Trimming stripped 10 bases from V and 5 bases from J, with 20 bases between.

This clonotype showed up many times. V usage is TRBV11-2 and J usage is TRBJ2-5, with TRBD1 matching over 8 bases. V lost 5 bases, J lost 4 bases, and 18 bases stayed unmatched. Germline V lookup: CDR1 SGHAT, CDR2 FQNNGV. The CDR3 sequence is 18 residues long. The CDR3 is CASSMRIRDRTRGETQYF. Written as DNA, the CDR3 is TGTGCCAGCAGCATGAGGATCCGGGACAGGACAAGAGGAGAGACCCAGTACTTC.

This clonotype showed up many times. The V gene is TRBV5-1, the J gene TRBJ2-1; D remains ambiguous. CDR1 and CDR2 (germline): SGHRS, YFSETQ. The CDR3 loop spans 13 amino acids. The V end lost 4 bases, the J end lost 0 bases, and 5 bases lay between the germline ends. The CDR3 region is CASSPVSYNEQFF. CDR3 sequence (DNA): TGCGCCAGCAGCCCGGTCTCCTACAATGAGCAGTTCTTC. Drawing the rest from reference TRBV5-1 and TRBJ2-1, the complete variable domain is KAGVTQTPRYLIKTRGQQVTLSCSPISGHRSVSWYQQTPGQGLQFLFEYFSETQRNKGNFPGRFSGRQFSNSRSEMNVSTLELGDSALYLCASSPVSYNEQFFGPGTRLTVL.

The rearrangement uses TRBV28 and TRBJ2-6; 8 nucleotides match TRBD1. V trimming: 4 bases; J trimming: 2 bases; junction bases outside the gene matches: 1. Germline-derived CDR1 and CDR2 are MDHEN and SYDVKM. The CDR3 length is 15 residues. CDR3 coding DNA: TGTGCCAGCAGTTCGACAGGGGCTGGGGCCAACGTCCTGACTTTC. Protein: CASSSTGAGANVLTF.

The chain uses TRBV7-2 and TRBJ2-5, with 11 nucleotides matching TRBD2. Germline V gene sequence: CDR1 SGHTA, CDR2 FQGNSA. V shed 5 bases, J shed 4 bases, and the junction held 6 bases outside the gene matches. CDR3 length: 15 residues. The CDR3 DNA follows: TGTGCCAGCAGCGTGACTAGCGGGGAGGGAGAGACCCAGTACTTC. Its translation is CASSVTSGEGETQYF.

This chain joins TRBV18 and TRBJ1-1, with 7 bases fitting TRBD1. V shed 6 bases and J 0 bases; nucleotides not matched to a gene: 7. This CDR3 region has 15 residues. Per the germline V gene, CDR1 is KGHSH and CDR2 is LQKENI. The CDR3 spells CASSPMGQMNTEAFF. The CDR3, as DNA: TGTGCCAGCTCCCCTATGGGACAGATGAACACTGAAGCTTTCTTT.

In DNA, the CDR3 is TGTGCCAGCAGTCGGACAGGCGGTAATTCACCCCTCCACTTT. This encodes CASSRTGGNSPLHF. The rearrangement uses TRBV12-3 or TRBV12-4 and TRBJ1-6; 7 bases fit TRBD1. The V and J ends lost 5 bases and 6 bases, in that order; junction bases with no gene match: 4. The CDR3 length is 14 residues.

This CDR3 is CASSAEGGDTYEQYF. The CDR3 DNA follows: TGTGCCAGCAGTGCGGAGGGGGGGGACACCTACGAGCAGTACTTC. The chain links TRBV6-5 to TRBJ2-7; D perhaps matches TRBD2 (7 bases). The CDR3 sequence is 15 residues long. Trimming removed 5 bases from V and 2 bases from J, with 16 bases in between. Per germline, CDR1 MNHEY and CDR2 SVGAGI.

The chain is built from TRBV3-1 and TRBJ2-7; D is ambiguous. The CDR3 is 15 amino acids. V gave up 0 bases and J gave up 3 bases, with 12 bases separating them. The germline V gene encodes CDR1 LGHDT and CDR2 YNNKEL (reference sequence). Written as DNA, the CDR3 is TGTGCCAGCAGCCAAGAGGCCAGTTCTTTCTACGAGCAGTACTTC. This gives the protein CASSQEASSFYEQYF.

The V gene is TRBV12-3 or TRBV12-4, the J gene TRBJ1-4; no reliable D call. The CDR3 extends over 15 amino acids. V was cut by 6 bases and J by 5 bases, with 16 bases left in between. Here the CDR3 DNA reads TGTGCCAGCAGCCTCTCGTATCGAGGGAATGAAAAACTGTTTTTT. It is translated as CASSLSYRGNEKLFF.

The V and J genes are TRBV25-1 and TRBJ2-7; D not certain. Trimming cost V 3 bases and J 3 bases, with 12 bases left between them. The germline CDR1 and CDR2 sequences are MGHDK and SYGVNS. The CDR3 totals 14 residues. As DNA, the CDR3 is TGTGCCAGCAGTGAGTTCTTGGCCGGCTACGAGCAGTACTTC. Translation: CASSEFLAGYEQYF.

This clonotype was picked up many times. V usage is TRBV12-3 or TRBV12-4 and J usage is TRBJ2-7, with D uncertain. The CDR3 extends over 12 amino acids. Trimming removed 3 bases from V and 4 bases from J, with 7 bases in between. CDR3 bases: TGTGCCAGCAGTTTTGTGGGTTACGAGCAGTACTTC. Translated, it gives CASSFVGYEQYF.